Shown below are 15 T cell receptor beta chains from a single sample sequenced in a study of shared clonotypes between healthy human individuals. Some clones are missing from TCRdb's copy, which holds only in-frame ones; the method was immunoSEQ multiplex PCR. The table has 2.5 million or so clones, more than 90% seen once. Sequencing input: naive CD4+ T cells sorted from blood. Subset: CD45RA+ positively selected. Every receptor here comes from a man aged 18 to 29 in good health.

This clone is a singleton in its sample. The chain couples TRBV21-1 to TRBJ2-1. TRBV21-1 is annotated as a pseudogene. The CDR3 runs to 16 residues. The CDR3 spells CASSKGVAGGDNEQFF. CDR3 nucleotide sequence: TGTGCCAGCAGCAAAGGGGTGGCAGGGGGGGACAATGAGCAGTTCTTC.

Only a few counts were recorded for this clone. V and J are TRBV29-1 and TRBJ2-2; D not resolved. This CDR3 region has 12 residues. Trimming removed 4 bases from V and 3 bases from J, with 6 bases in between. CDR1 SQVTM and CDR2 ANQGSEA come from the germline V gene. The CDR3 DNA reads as TGCAGCGTTGGCCGGCACACCGGGGAGCTGTTTTTT. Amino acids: CSVGRHTGELFF.

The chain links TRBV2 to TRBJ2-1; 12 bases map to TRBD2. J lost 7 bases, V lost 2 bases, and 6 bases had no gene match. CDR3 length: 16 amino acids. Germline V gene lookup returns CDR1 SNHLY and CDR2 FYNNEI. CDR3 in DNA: TGTGCCAGCAGTGAATTTCGGCTAGCGGGGGGGAATGAGCAGTTCTTC. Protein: CASSEFRLAGGNEQFF.

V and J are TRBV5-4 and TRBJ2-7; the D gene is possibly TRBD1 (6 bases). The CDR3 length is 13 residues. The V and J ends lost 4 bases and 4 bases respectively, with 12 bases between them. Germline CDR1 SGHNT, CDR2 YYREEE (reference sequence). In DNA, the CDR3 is TGTGCCAGCAGCCGACCTCAGGGGTACGAGCAGTACTTC. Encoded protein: CASSRPQGYEQYF.

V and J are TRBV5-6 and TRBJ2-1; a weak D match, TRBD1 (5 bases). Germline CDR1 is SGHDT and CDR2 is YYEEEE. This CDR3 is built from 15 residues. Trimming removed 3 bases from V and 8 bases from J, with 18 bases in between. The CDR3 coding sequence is TGTGCCAGCAGCTCCTCAGGGCGATTAATCGATGAGCAGTTCTTC. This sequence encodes CASSSSGRLIDEQFF.

The CDR3 sequence is CASSLWGLATDTQYF. The DNA for the CDR3 is TGCGCCAGCAGCTTATGGGGACTTGCCACAGATACGCAGTATTTT. This chain links TRBV5-1 with TRBJ2-3, with a possible D match to TRBD2 (6 bases). Germline CDR1 reads SGHRS; CDR2 reads YFSETQ. Deletions cut 2 bases from V and 2 bases from J, with 12 bases between. The CDR3 runs 15 residues.

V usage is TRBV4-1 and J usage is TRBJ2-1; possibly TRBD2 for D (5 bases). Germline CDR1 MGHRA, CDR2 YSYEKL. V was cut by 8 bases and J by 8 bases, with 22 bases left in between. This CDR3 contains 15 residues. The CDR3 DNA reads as TGCGCCAGCCGGGCTTCAGGCCTTGGGAGCGATGAGCAGTTCTTC. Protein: CASRASGLGSDEQFF.

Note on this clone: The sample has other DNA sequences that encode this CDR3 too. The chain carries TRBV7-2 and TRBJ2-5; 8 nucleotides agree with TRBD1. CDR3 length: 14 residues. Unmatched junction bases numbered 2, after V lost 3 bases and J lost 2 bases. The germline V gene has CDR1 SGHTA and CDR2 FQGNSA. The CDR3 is CASSFDRGQETQYF. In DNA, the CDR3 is TGTGCCAGCAGCTTCGACAGGGGTCAAGAGACCCAGTACTTC.

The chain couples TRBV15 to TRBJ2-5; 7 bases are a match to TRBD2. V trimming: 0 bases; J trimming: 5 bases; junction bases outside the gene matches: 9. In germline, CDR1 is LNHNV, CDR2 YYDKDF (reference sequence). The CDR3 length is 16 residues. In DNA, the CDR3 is TGTGCCACCAGCAGAGATACTGGACTAGGTCGGGAGACCCAGTACTTC. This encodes CATSRDTGLGRETQYF.

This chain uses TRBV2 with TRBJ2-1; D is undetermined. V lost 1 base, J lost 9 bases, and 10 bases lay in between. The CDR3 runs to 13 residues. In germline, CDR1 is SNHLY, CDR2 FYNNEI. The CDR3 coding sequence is TGTGCCAGCAGTGAAGTTCCAGGCGGTGAGCAGTTCTTC. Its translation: CASSEVPGGEQFF. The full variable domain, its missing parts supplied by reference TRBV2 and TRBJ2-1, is EPEVTQTPSHQVTQMGQEVILRCVPISNHLYFYWYRQILGQKVEFLVSFYNNEISEKSEIFDDQFSVERPDGSNFTLKIRSTKLEDSAMYFCASSEVPGGEQFFGPGTRLTVL.

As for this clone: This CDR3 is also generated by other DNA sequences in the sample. CDR3 amino acids: CASSPTSGSYEQYF. The DNA for the CDR3 is TGTGCCAGCAGCCCAACTAGCGGTTCCTACGAGCAGTACTTC. V and J are TRBV7-2 and TRBJ2-7; TRBD2 aligns across 8 bases. CDR1 SGHTA and CDR2 FQGNSA come from the germline V gene. V was pared by 5 bases and J by 1 base, with 4 bases of the junction left unmatched. The CDR3 is 14 amino acids. Full variable domain (rest looked up from reference TRBV7-2 and TRBJ2-7): GAGVSQSPSNKVTEKGKDVELRCDPISGHTALYWYRQSLGQGLEFLIYFQGNSAPDKSGLPSDRFSAERTGGSVSTLTIQRTQQEDSAVYLCASSPTSGSYEQYFGPGTRLTVT.

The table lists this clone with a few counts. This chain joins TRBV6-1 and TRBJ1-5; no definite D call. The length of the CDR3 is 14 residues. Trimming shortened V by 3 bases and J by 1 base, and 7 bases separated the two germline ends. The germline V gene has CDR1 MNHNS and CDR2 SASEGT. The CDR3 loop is CASSDWQSNQPQHF. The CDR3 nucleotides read TGTGCCAGCAGTGACTGGCAGAGCAATCAGCCCCAGCATTTT.

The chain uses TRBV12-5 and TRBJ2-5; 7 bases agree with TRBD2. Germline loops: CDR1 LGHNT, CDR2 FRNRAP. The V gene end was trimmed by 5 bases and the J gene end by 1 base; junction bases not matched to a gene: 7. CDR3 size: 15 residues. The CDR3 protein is CASGVGGDPQETQYF. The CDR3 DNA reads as TGTGCTAGTGGTGTGGGAGGGGACCCCCAAGAGACCCAGTACTTC.

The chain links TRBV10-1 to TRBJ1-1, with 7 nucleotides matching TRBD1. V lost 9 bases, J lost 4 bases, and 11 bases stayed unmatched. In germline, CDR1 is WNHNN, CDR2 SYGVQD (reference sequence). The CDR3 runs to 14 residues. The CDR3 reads CARPQGGGITEAFF. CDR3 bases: TGCGCCAGGCCCCAAGGAGGGGGCATCACTGAAGCTTTCTTT.

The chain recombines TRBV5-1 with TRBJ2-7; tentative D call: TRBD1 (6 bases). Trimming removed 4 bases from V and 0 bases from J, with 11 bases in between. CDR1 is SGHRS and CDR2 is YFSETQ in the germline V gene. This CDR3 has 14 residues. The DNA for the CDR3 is TGCGCCAGCAGCCCAGGGGTTAGCTCCTACGAGCAGTACTTC. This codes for CASSPGVSSYEQYF.